The entry that follows covers one T cell receptor beta chain sequence. CDR3 length: 12 amino acids. Deletions cut 0 bases from V and 5 bases from J, with 4 bases between. From germline, CDR1 is SGDLS and CDR2 YYNGEE. The data were taken from a study of control samples from healthy donors and cancer patients. Generated by immunoSEQ multiplex PCR, the TCRdb table keeps only in-frame clones and is missing some. The table includes approximately 150,000 clones, more than 85% detected once. What was sequenced was blood. The chain couples TRBV9 to TRBJ2-3; D is undetermined. This TCR derives from a man under 40 in good health. The CDR3 spells CASSVGGDTQYF. The CDR3 bases are TGTGCCAGCAGCGTAGGAGGAGATACGCAGTATTTT. The full variable domain, in which reference TRBV9 and TRBJ2-3 provide the parts outside the CDR3, is DSGVTQTPKHLITATGQRVTLRCSPRSGDLSVYWYQQSLDQGLQFLIQYYNGEERAKGNILERFSAQQFPDLHSELNLSSLELGDSALYFCASSVGGDTQYFGPGTRLTVL.